A selection of T cell receptor beta chains follows, all from one sample in a study of tumor-infiltrating lymphocytes in primary liver carcinoma. TCRdb passed the multiplex PCR reads through MiXCR, listing each CDR3 protein once. The sample has fewer than 400,000 distinct CDR3 sequences, approximately 54% seen once. Sequenced material: peripheral blood. These receptors were taken from a woman in her twenties or thirties with primary liver carcinoma and hepatitis B virus infection. CDR3s include the opening cysteine and the closing phenylalanine or tryptophan. The D gene is left open where the match is weak. Clone size is stated in some rows and not others, as once, few, many or a class when expanded.

d_call	v_call	clone_size	j_call	cdr3_nt	cdr3_aa
-	TRBV11-3	-	TRBJ2-7	TGTGTCAGCAGCCTCAACCTACAGGCCTACGAGCAGTACTTC	CVSSLNLQAYEQYF
-	TRBV6-5	-	TRBJ2-7	TGTGCCAGCAGTTACCGTTGGTTGGGGGGCTCCTACGAGCAGTACTTC	CASSYRWLGGSYEQYF
-	TRBV5-5	few	TRBJ2-6	TGTGCCAGCGAAGGTGGGACCGGGGCCAACGTCCTGACTTTC	CASEGGTGANVLTF
-	TRBV6-2/TRBV6-3	many	TRBJ1-5	TGTGCCAGCAGTTACTCGGGCAGGGGAGATCAGCCCCAGCATTTT	CASSYSGRGDQPQHF
TRBD2	TRBV7-9	once	TRBJ2-7	TGTGCAAGCACCCACCCGACTAGCGGGAGGTCCTACGAGCAGTACTTC	CASTHPTSGRSYEQYF
TRBD2	TRBV11-3	-	TRBJ2-7	TGTGCCAGCAGTGCGGGAGGAAGGCGAGAGCAGTACTTC	CASSAGGRREQYF
-	TRBV12-3/TRBV12-4	-	TRBJ2-7	TGTGCCAGCAGTTGCCTGGGACAAGGCTATTCCTACGAGCAGTACTTC	CASSCLGQGYSYEQYF
-	TRBV7-9	few	TRBJ2-6	TGTGCCAGCAGCAACCGGGACTCGGATCTGCTCTCTGGGGCCAACGTCCTGACTTTC	CASSNRDSDLLSGANVLTF
TRBD1	TRBV7-2	-	TRBJ1-1	TGTGCCAGCAGCGCAGGGGGGCCGACTGAAGCTTTCTTT	CASSAGGPTEAFF
-	TRBV11-2	-	TRBJ2-7	TGTGCCAACAGCTCCACGCGTTACGGAGGGGAGCAGTACTTC	CANSSTRYGGEQYF
-	TRBV28	few	TRBJ1-2	TGTGCCAGCAGTTTATATGGGATCCCGCCCAGGGGCTACACCTTC	CASSLYGIPPRGYTF
-	TRBV12-3/TRBV12-4	many	TRBJ2-5	TGTGCCAGCAGCTGGGACTGGACCGGGACCCAGTACTTC	CASSWDWTGTQYF
TRBD2	TRBV6-2/TRBV6-3	-	TRBJ2-3	TGTGCCAGCATCGGGTTCCGGACTAGCGGCTCAGATACGCAGTATTTT	CASIGFRTSGSDTQYF
-	TRBV12-3/TRBV12-4	many	TRBJ2-1	TGTGCCAGCAGTTTATTTGTGGGGGGGGCGGAGTCGAGTGAGCAGTTCTTC	CASSLFVGGAESSEQFF
-	TRBV30	-	TRBJ1-5	TGTGCCTGGAGTCAAACCGCGGAAGGGCAGCCCCAGCATTTT	CAWSQTAEGQPQHF
TRBD1	TRBV6-2/TRBV6-3	-	TRBJ1-5	TGTGCCATAGACAGGGGGCTTCTGAGCAATCAGCCCCAGCATTTT	CAIDRGLLSNQPQHF
-	TRBV4-1	-	TRBJ2-1	TGCGCCAGTAGCCAGCTCATCGGGGGGCGGGAAGGCAATGAGCAGTCCTTC	CASSQLIGGREGNEQSF
-	TRBV6-1	many	TRBJ1-5	TGTGCCAGCAGTCTATCGATAGGAAGTAATCAGCCCCAGCATTTT	CASSLSIGSNQPQHF
-	TRBV6-6	-	TRBJ2-1	TGTGCCAGCAGTCTCCCATACAATGGGCAGTTCTTC	CASSLPYNGQFF
TRBD1	TRBV29-1	many	TRBJ2-7	TGCAGCGTGTCCACAGGGGGCTGGGACGAGCAGTACTTC	CSVSTGGWDEQYF
TRBD1	TRBV6-6	-	TRBJ1-5	TGTGCCAGCAGCCGAGACAGGGGGCCGGATCAGCCCCAGCATTTT	CASSRDRGPDQPQHF
-	TRBV7-8	-	TRBJ2-3	TGTGCCAGCAGGGACGGTCGAGATACGCAGTATTTT	CASRDGRDTQYF
TRBD1	TRBV7-9	-	TRBJ1-6	TGTGCCAGCAGCCTCGGGAGAGGGGGCGCGAGCGATTCACCCCTCCACTTT	CASSLGRGGASDSPLHF
-	TRBV10-2	-	TRBJ2-7	TGCGCCAGCAGTGACTGGGTTTCAGCCTACGAGCACTACTTC	CASSDWVSAYEHYF
-	TRBV28	few	TRBJ2-3	TGTGCCAGCACTCTGCGGGTGGGTGACGGGAGATCCGCCGCAGATACGCAGTATTTT	CASTLRVGDGRSAADTQYF
-	TRBV12-3/TRBV12-4	-	TRBJ1-5	TGTGCCAGCAGGCCACAGGGAAGCGGTCAGCCCCAGCATTTT	CASRPQGSGQPQHF
TRBD1	TRBV29-1	few	TRBJ2-1	TGCAGCGTTGGGGGGACAGGGGTTTATTCCGTCTATGAGCAGTTCTTC	CSVGGTGVYSVYEQFF
-	TRBV14	-	TRBJ1-5	TGTGCCAGCAGCCCCCAGATAGTTCAGCCCCAGCATTTT	CASSPQIVQPQHF
TRBD1	TRBV29-1	-	TRBJ2-5	TGCGGCGGCCGCAGGGGGAAAGAGACCCAGTACTTC	CGGRRGKETQYF
TRBD2	TRBV5-6	-	TRBJ2-3	TGTGCCAGCAGGACGGGACTAGCGGGAGGACCTAGCACAGATACGCAGTATTTT	CASRTGLAGGPSTDTQYF
TRBD1	TRBV7-9	few	TRBJ2-1	TGTGCCAGCAGCGCCCTGGACAGGGCAACCTACAATGAGCAGTTCTTC	CASSALDRATYNEQFF
-	TRBV11-2	once	TRBJ2-3	TGTGCCAGCAGCTTAATAGGAGCTCTCCCATATACGCAGTATTTC	CASSLIGALPYTQYF
-	TRBV12-3/TRBV12-4	few	TRBJ1-1	TGTGCCAGCAGTGGGGCTCGAACCGGAGAAGCTTTCTTT	CASSGARTGEAFF
-	TRBV12-3/TRBV12-4	-	TRBJ1-1	TGTGCCAGCAGTTTGAAGTCGAACACTGAAGCTTTCTTT	CASSLKSNTEAFF
-	TRBV5-1	-	TRBJ2-5	TGCGCCAGCAGCCAGACCGTTCGCCCTAGGGAGACCCAGTACTTC	CASSQTVRPRETQYF
-	TRBV11-2	-	TRBJ2-7	TGTGCCAGCAACTTAGATAGGAGAGACTACGAGCAGTACTTC	CASNLDRRDYEQYF
-	TRBV12-3/TRBV12-4	-	TRBJ2-5	TGTGCCAGCAGTTTAGTAGGGGACTACCAAGAGACCCAGTACTTC	CASSLVGDYQETQYF
TRBD1	TRBV12-3/TRBV12-4	many	TRBJ1-6	TGTGCCAGCAGTCCGCAGGGGGCTTCTAATTCACCCCTCCACTTT	CASSPQGASNSPLHF
TRBD2	TRBV11-1	many	TRBJ2-1	TGTGCCAGCAGCTTGGGGACTAGCAATGAGCAGTTCTTC	CASSLGTSNEQFF
-	TRBV6-5	few	TRBJ2-2	TGTGCCAGCCGGAGGACGACGAACACCGGGGAGCTGTTTTTT	CASRRTTNTGELFF
-	TRBV21-1	-	TRBJ2-3	TGTGCCAGCAGCCTACACCCGACTAGCGGGAGGGGAGGGAGCACAGATACGCAGTATTTT	CASSLHPTSGRGGSTDTQYF
-	TRBV14	-	TRBJ2-2	TGTGCCAGCGGCCCACAGGCCACCGGGGAGCTGTTTTTC	CASGPQATGELFF
-	TRBV4-3	-	TRBJ2-7	TGCGCCAGCAGCCCCAAGGACAGCACCTACGAGCAGTACTTC	CASSPKDSTYEQYF
TRBD2	TRBV11-2	-	TRBJ2-1	TGTACCAGCGGCTTAGTAGGCCTAGCGGGGCTAAATGAGCAGTTCTTC	CTSGLVGLAGLNEQFF
TRBD2	TRBV12-3/TRBV12-4	many	TRBJ2-1	TGTGCCAGCAGTTATTTAGGGAGCGGGAAGTACAATGAGCAGTTCTTC	CASSYLGSGKYNEQFF
-	TRBV6-1	once	TRBJ1-1	TGTGCCATCATTCCCTCCCAGGGGCTGGGAACTGAAGCTTTCTTT	CAIIPSQGLGTEAFF
-	TRBV25-1	-	TRBJ2-4	TGTGCCAGCAGTGACGTGGGTACGGACATTCAGTACTTC	CASSDVGTDIQYF
-	TRBV28	many	TRBJ2-7	TGTGCCAGCAGTTTAAACTACGAGCAGTACTTC	CASSLNYEQYF
-	TRBV7-9	-	TRBJ2-7	TGTGCCAGCAGCTCGACCCCTACCGGGAGAAATACCTACGAGCAGTACTTC	CASSSTPTGRNTYEQYF
TRBD1	TRBV7-9	few	TRBJ1-6	TGTGCCAGCAGCTTCGTTGTGGGACAGGGAGATTCACCCCTCCACTTT	CASSFVVGQGDSPLHF
-	TRBV5-6	few	TRBJ1-2	TGTGCCAGCAGCTCCACTAACTATGGCTACACCTTC	CASSSTNYGYTF
TRBD2	TRBV14	once	TRBJ2-3	TGTGACAGCAGCCAAAGACGGACTAGAAACACAGATACGCAGTATTTT	CDSSQRRTRNTDTQYF
-	TRBV28	-	TRBJ1-2	TGTGCCAGCTCCGACCGTGGGGCCTATGGCTACACCTTC	CASSDRGAYGYTF